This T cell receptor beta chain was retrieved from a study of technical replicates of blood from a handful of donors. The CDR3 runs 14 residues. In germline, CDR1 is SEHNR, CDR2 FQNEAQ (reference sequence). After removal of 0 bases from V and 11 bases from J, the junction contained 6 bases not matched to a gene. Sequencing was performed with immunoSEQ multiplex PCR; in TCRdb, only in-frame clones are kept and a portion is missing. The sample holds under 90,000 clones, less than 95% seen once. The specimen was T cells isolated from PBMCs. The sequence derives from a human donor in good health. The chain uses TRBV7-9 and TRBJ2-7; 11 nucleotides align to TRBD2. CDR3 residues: CASSLATSGATEYF. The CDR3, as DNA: TGTGCCAGCAGCTTAGCGACTAGCGGGGCCACGGAGTACTTC. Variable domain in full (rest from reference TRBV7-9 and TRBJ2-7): DTGVSQNPRHKITKRGQNVTFRCDPISEHNRLYWYRQTLGQGPEFLTYFQNEAQLEKSRLLSDRFSAERPKGSFSTLEIQRTEQGDSAMYLCASSLATSGATEYFGPGTRLTVT.